Listed below are T cell receptor beta chains from one sample, sequenced in a study of naive and memory T cell subsets. TCRdb ran MiXCR on the UMI-ligation and nested PCR reads and lists one entry per CDR3 protein. This sample carries around 140,000 distinct CDR3 sequences, 15% to 20% of them seen once, and the ten largest clones take about 0.63%. Sequenced input: naive CD8+ T cells from blood. The receptor set was obtained from a human donor in good health. CDR3s leave out the opening cysteine and the closing phenylalanine or tryptophan. The order of the fields is V gene, J gene, clone size, CDR3 protein. Rows may omit the clone size; those that give it use once, few, many or a size class.

TRBV12-3/TRBV12-4	TRBJ2-5	few	ASSFWGLFQETQY
TRBV28	TRBJ2-2	many	ASSLGTGELF
TRBV20-1	TRBJ2-7	-	SAEVGLGYEQY
TRBV7-8	TRBJ2-1	few	ASSFPVNLAGDYNEQF
TRBV6-5	TRBJ2-1	few	ASSYVAYNEQF
TRBV5-1	TRBJ2-7	few	ASSPGRGPYEQY
TRBV20-1	TRBJ1-1	-	SARANRDKNTEAF
TRBV6-2/TRBV6-3	TRBJ2-7	-	ASRTPDRPSYEQY
TRBV27	TRBJ1-6	-	ASSFWGLDNSPLH
TRBV20-1	TRBJ2-1	-	SARAGLARNEQF
TRBV12-3/TRBV12-4	TRBJ2-1	-	ASILSGTNEQF
TRBV29-1	TRBJ2-7	-	SAGTGYEQY
TRBV29-1	TRBJ2-7	-	SVLTGGGYEQY
TRBV28	TRBJ2-7	-	ASNPGISYEQY
TRBV4-1	TRBJ2-7	-	ASSQILSGSYEQY
TRBV20-1	TRBJ2-7	few	SAPLSGIYEQY
TRBV10-3	TRBJ2-7	-	AISEPGSYEQY
TRBV12-3/TRBV12-4	TRBJ2-3	-	ASILRISGRGTDTQY
TRBV7-9	TRBJ2-1	-	ASSPAGLAGGDEQF
TRBV27	TRBJ2-7	few	ATGRGVYEQY
TRBV7-9	TRBJ2-1	few	ASSPSRGYSYNEQF
TRBV28	TRBJ2-7	-	ASSLSSPRLSTYEQY
TRBV27	TRBJ2-1	few	ASTGLAGEKTYNEQF
TRBV28	TRBJ2-7	few	ASTNEPGLGLYEQY
TRBV5-1	TRBJ2-1	-	ASSRNLDVSYNEQF
TRBV6-4	TRBJ1-5	-	ASSVRGGQPQH
TRBV29-1	TRBJ2-7	-	SVGGQLLGETYEQY
TRBV5-6	TRBJ2-7	few	ASSLAAVTYEQY
TRBV27	TRBJ2-1	-	ASSFVDNEQF
TRBV6-1	TRBJ2-3	few	ASSEPTSTDTQY
TRBV13	TRBJ2-5	few	ASSFTIAGEETQY
TRBV20-1	TRBJ2-1	-	SAILLGYNEQF
TRBV13	TRBJ2-1	few	ASSPILAGVYNEQF
TRBV29-1	TRBJ2-7	-	SVDDGTSETYEQY
TRBV19	TRBJ1-6	-	ASSIGDGTYNPPLH
TRBV12-3/TRBV12-4	TRBJ2-4	-	ASSPGLAVDGHIQY
TRBV6-5	TRBJ1-6	few	ASSDMGFGEAPLH
TRBV3-1	TRBJ1-1	-	ASSQAGTGFNTEAF
TRBV25-1	TRBJ2-7	once	ASSPGGRTDSYEQY
TRBV15	TRBJ2-1	-	ATSRAQNEQF
TRBV12-3/TRBV12-4	TRBJ2-2	few	ASSGTGADHILNTGELF
TRBV7-8	TRBJ2-1	few	ASSSQPSVRNEQF
TRBV4-1	TRBJ2-1	-	ASSQEADRGLDNEQF
TRBV20-1	TRBJ2-5	-	SARDRLSGLAGVRETQY
TRBV4-3	TRBJ2-1	-	ASSQTGPLDEQF
TRBV20-1	TRBJ2-2	-	SAREDLYNTGELF
TRBV6-6	TRBJ1-1	-	ASSRQGSRAEAF